Listed here are 3 T cell receptor beta chains from one sample, sequenced in a study of OX40 agonist ivuxolimab in advanced cancers. TCRdb keeps only in-frame clones here, not all; method: immunoSEQ multiplex PCR. Of 12,000 to 15,000 clones in the sample, about 80% were seen once. The sequencing used CD4+ or CD8+ T cells sorted from blood, collected in a trial of the OX40 agonist ivuxolimab. The receptors shown here come from an adult with an advanced solid tumor such as melanoma, head and neck, liver or kidney cancer.

This chain joins TRBV4-1 and TRBJ2-5; the D is unclear. CDR3 length: 15 residues. CDR1 and CDR2 from the germline V gene are MGHRA and YSYEKL. V lost 2 bases, J lost 8 bases, and 18 bases lay in between. In DNA, the CDR3 is TGCGCCAGCAGCCAACTGATTGGTTCAATGAACACCCAGTACTTC. It specifies CASSQLIGSMNTQYF.

CDR3 nucleotide sequence: TGTGCCAGCAGCTTAGGCGGAGCCAGTGCTAACTATGGCTACACCTTC. Encoded protein: CASSLGGASANYGYTF. This rearrangement joins TRBV13 to TRBJ1-2, with no clear D. The CDR3 consists of 16 residues. Trimming removed 0 bases from V and 0 bases from J, with 11 bases in between. The V gene's germline CDR1 is PRHDT and CDR2 FYEKMQ (reference sequence).

This clone was picked up a small number of times. The chain joins TRBV2 to TRBJ1-6; D is ambiguous. CDR3 size: 14 residues. Germline V gene sequence: CDR1 SNHLY, CDR2 FYNNEI. V lost 3 bases and J 7 bases, leaving 10 bases between the germline ends. The CDR3: CASSDWRRNSPLHF. The CDR3 nucleotides read TGTGCCAGCAGTGATTGGAGACGGAATTCACCCCTCCACTTT.